The 3 T cell receptor beta chains listed next were all sequenced from one sample in a study of post-analysis software for immune sequencing data. Study results and limitations: Roughly five TRBV segments were significantly more frequent in patients than in controls. TRBV5-6, TRBV5-1 and TRBV20-1 were among these segments.

Their antigens remain unidentified. cDNA libraries for TCR beta contained unique molecular identifiers. TCRdb re-analysed the PCR reads in MiXCR, keeping a single row per CDR3 protein. This table holds hundreds of thousands of distinct CDR3 sequences, just under 30% found once. Sequenced sample: blood. Receptor source: a girl between 10 and 17 years old with multiple sclerosis.

The rearrangement uses TRBV12-3 or TRBV12-4 and TRBJ1-2; tentatively, D is TRBD1 (5 bases). The CDR3 loop spans 16 amino acids. Trimming removed 0 bases at V and 2 bases at J, with 13 bases between. Written as DNA, the CDR3 is TGTGCCAGCAGTTTAGCCTTACAGGCAGACAACTATGGCTACACCTTC. Translated: CASSLALQADNYGYTF.

The chain employs TRBV15 and TRBJ1-5, with D maybe TRBD1 (5 bases). Germline CDR1 LNHNV, CDR2 YYDKDF (reference sequence). This CDR3 spans 15 amino acids. Trimming took off 0 bases at V and 4 bases at J, with 10 bases between the two ends. CDR3 region: CATSRDMGGNQPQHF. In nucleotides, the CDR3 is TGTGCCACCAGCAGAGATATGGGGGGAAATCAGCCCCAGCATTTT.

The chain uses TRBV7-2 and TRBJ2-7; the D call may be TRBD1 or TRBD2 (5 bases each). V was shortened by 2 bases and J by 0 bases, with 11 bases between the two germline ends. Germline lookup yields CDR1 SGHTA and CDR2 FQGNSA. This CDR3 region has 15 residues. Written as DNA, the CDR3 is TGTGCCAGCAGCTTACGATCGGGGCCCTCCTACGAGCAGTACTTC. Residues: CASSLRSGPSYEQYF.